A single sample is the source of the 9 T cell receptor beta chains below, sequenced in a study of blood T cell repertoires in COVID-19. Sequencing used immunoSEQ multiplex PCR; TCRdb keeps in-frame clones, though not all of them. The table includes fewer than 300,000 clones, 83% detected once. Sequencing used peripheral blood. Receptors originate from a woman between 50 and 59 years old who had recovered from COVID-19.

Only a few counts were recorded for this clone. This rearrangement joins TRBV30 to TRBJ1-5; D possibly corresponds to TRBD1 (5 bases). V was clipped by 1 base and J by 7 bases, with 11 bases between them. The CDR3 has 13 residues. Germline values: CDR1 GTSNPN, CDR2 SVGIG (reference sequence). The CDR3 region is CAWSGGAGQPQHF. The CDR3 region has the DNA TGTGCCTGGAGTGGGGGCGCGGGACAGCCCCAGCATTTT.

V and J are TRBV9 and TRBJ2-3, with 7 bases lining up with TRBD2. With V trimmed by 7 bases and J by 5 bases, 13 bases remained unmatched. The CDR3 spans 15 residues. The V gene's germline CDR1 is SGDLS and CDR2 YYNGEE. CDR3: CASSLRAGVEDTQYF. CDR3 coding DNA: TGTGCCAGCTCCCTCAGGGCGGGAGTGGAAGATACGCAGTATTTT.

The gene calls are TRBV30 and TRBJ1-5; D gene uncertain. Trimming left V 4 bases short and J 7 bases short, with 14 bases between. The CDR3 loop spans 13 amino acids. The germline V gene encodes CDR1 GTSNPN and CDR2 SVGIG (reference sequence). CDR3 sequence: CAWTPGSGQPQHF. The CDR3, as DNA: TGTGCCTGGACCCCCGGGAGTGGACAGCCCCAGCATTTT.

The CDR3 coding sequence is TGTGCCAGTATGGGGACAGCACTACCCCTCCACTTT. Amino acid sequence: CASMGTALPLHF. The V gene is TRBV19, the J gene TRBJ1-6; TRBD1 agrees at 7 bases. V shed 7 bases and J 12 bases; nucleotides not matched to a gene: 6. Germline V lookup: CDR1 LNHDA, CDR2 SQIVND (reference sequence). The CDR3 totals 12 residues. Full variable domain (remainder filled in from reference TRBV19 and TRBJ1-6): DGGITQSPKYLFRKEGQNVTLSCEQNLNHDAMYWYRQDPGQGLRLIYYSQIVNDFQKGDIAEGYSVSREKKESFPLTVTSAQKNPTAFYLCASMGTALPLHFGNGTRLTVT.

The V gene is TRBV18, the J gene TRBJ2-7; TRBD2 agrees at 8 bases. The CDR3 covers 15 residues. With V trimmed by 3 bases and J by 2 bases, 6 bases remained unmatched. Germline V gene data show CDR1 as KGHSH and CDR2 as LQKENI. This CDR3 reads CASSPGAGETYEQYF. The DNA of the CDR3 is TGTGCCAGCTCACCGGGAGCGGGAGAAACCTACGAGCAGTACTTC. Drawing the rest from reference TRBV18 and TRBJ2-7, the complete variable domain is NAGVMQNPRHLVRRRGQEARLRCSPMKGHSHVYWYRQLPEEGLKFMVYLQKENIIDESGMPKERFSAEFPKEGPSILRIQQVVRGDSAAYFCASSPGAGETYEQYFGPGTRLTVT.

V and J are TRBV28 and TRBJ2-1, with D unresolved. The CDR3 length is 13 residues. V lost 4 bases, J lost 7 bases, and 11 bases lay in between. Germline V lookup: CDR1 MDHEN, CDR2 SYDVKM. The CDR3 sequence is CASSWSGANEQFF. CDR3 coding DNA: TGTGCCAGCAGTTGGAGTGGAGCAAATGAGCAGTTCTTC.

This rearrangement joins TRBV9 to TRBJ2-3; 8 bases fit TRBD2. The germline V gene has CDR1 SGDLS and CDR2 YYNGEE. V was pared by 1 base and J by 5 bases, with 12 bases of the junction left unmatched. The CDR3 consists of 17 residues. Written as DNA, the CDR3 is TGTGCCAGCAGCGTAAGGTCGGCGGGAGGCCCACTAGATACGCAGTATTTT. It translates to CASSVRSAGGPLDTQYF. The whole variable domain, filled in from reference TRBV9 and TRBJ2-3, reads DSGVTQTPKHLITATGQRVTLRCSPRSGDLSVYWYQQSLDQGLQFLIQYYNGEERAKGNILERFSAQQFPDLHSELNLSSLELGDSALYFCASSVRSAGGPLDTQYFGPGTRLTVL.

CDR3: CASSQGSGRYEQYF. The CDR3 DNA is TGTGCCAGCAGCCAAGGTAGCGGGAGATACGAGCAGTACTTC. The chain employs TRBV14 and TRBJ2-7, with 9 bases that match TRBD2. Germline-derived CDR1 and CDR2 are SGHDN and FVKESK. The CDR3 loop spans 14 amino acids. The trim removed 1 base at V and 4 bases at J, leaving 2 bases unmatched.

This chain joins TRBV13 and TRBJ1-5, with 9 bases fitting TRBD1. The germline gives CDR1 PRHDT, CDR2 FYEKMQ (reference sequence). V dropped 7 bases and J dropped 7; count of bases not matched to a gene: 8. The CDR3 extends over 14 amino acids. This chain's CDR3 is CASTLQGAGQPQHF. Written as DNA, the CDR3 is TGTGCCAGCACCCTACAGGGGGCAGGACAGCCCCAGCATTTT.